Below, 9 T cell receptor beta chains from the same sample are listed, as sequenced in a study of T cells after yellow fever vaccination. TCRdb processed the 5' RACE reads anew with MiXCR; each CDR3 protein has one entry. Among about 400,000 distinct CDR3 sequences listed, roughly 6.1% were seen once. The sample in question was PBMCs, obtained 5 days after the yellow fever booster vaccination. The source of these receptors is a young man who received the YFV17D yellow fever vaccine.

At least ten counts were recorded for this clonotype. V and J are TRBV7-7 and TRBJ2-5; TRBD2 matches at 13 bases. Germline CDR1 and CDR2: SSHAT and FNYEAQ (reference sequence). This CDR3 is 16 amino acids long. With V trimmed by 6 bases and J by 5 bases, 9 bases remained unmatched. CDR3: CASSLGLAGVSETQYF. CDR3 DNA sequence: TGTGCCAGCAGTCTCGGACTAGCGGGAGTGTCTGAGACCCAGTACTTC.

The V and J genes are TRBV5-1 and TRBJ2-7; D is perhaps TRBD2 (5 bases). The ends were cut back, 4 bases at V and 3 bases at J, with 20 bases in the middle. CDR3 length: 16 amino acids. CDR1 and CDR2 from the germline V gene are SGHRS and YFSETQ. The DNA for the CDR3 is TGCGCCAGCAGCCCGGGGTTGACAATCCTTAGCTACGAGCAGTACTTC. Its protein is CASSPGLTILSYEQYF.

This clonotype was counted only a few times. The chain uses TRBV15 and TRBJ2-7; 8 bases match TRBD1. Germline V CDR1 and CDR2: LNHNV, YYDKDF (reference sequence). The CDR3 is 14 amino acids. Unmatched junction bases numbered 6, after V lost 6 bases and J lost 2 bases. The CDR3 DNA reads as TGTGCCACCAGACCTACAGGGGGGACCTACGAGCAGTACTTC. Its protein product is CATRPTGGTYEQYF. Filled out from reference TRBV15 and TRBJ2-7, the complete variable domain reads DAMVIQNPRYQVTQFGKPVTLSCSQTLNHNVMYWYQQKSSQAPKLLFHYYDKDFNNEADTPDNFQSRRPNTSFCFLDIRSPGLGDTAMYLCATRPTGGTYEQYFGPGTRLTVT.

This clonotype was recorded at least ten times. This chain uses TRBV7-2 with TRBJ2-1; no clear D gene. This CDR3 has 13 residues. The germline V and J ends were trimmed by 1 base and 3 bases, with 4 bases remaining between them. The germline V gene encodes CDR1 SGHTA and CDR2 FQGNSA. The CDR3 DNA follows: TGTGCCAGCAGCTTAGGCCGCTACAATGAGCAGTTCTTC. Translated: CASSLGRYNEQFF.

This clonotype was seen only a few times. The V gene is TRBV27, the J gene TRBJ2-6; D is perhaps TRBD1 or TRBD2 (5 bases each). The CDR3 is 18 residues long. Trimming took 2 bases from V and 4 from J, leaving 18 bases between them. The V gene's germline CDR1 is MNHEY and CDR2 SMNVEV (reference sequence). The CDR3 DNA is TGTGCCAGCAGTTTAAGCCACGGGACCTTGTGGGGGGCCAACGTCCTGACTTTC. As protein: CASSLSHGTLWGANVLTF.

The chain recombines TRBV5-4 with TRBJ2-7, with 7 bases identical to TRBD2. V lost 2 bases, J lost 5 bases, and 7 bases stayed unmatched. Per the germline V gene, CDR1 is SGHNT and CDR2 is YYREEE (reference sequence). The CDR3 runs to 14 residues. CDR3 residues: CASSLTAGVNEQYF. CDR3 in DNA: TGTGCCAGCAGCTTAACTGCGGGGGTTAACGAGCAGTACTTC.

The DNA of the CDR3 is TGCAGTGCCATGGACAGAAGCTCTCCCCACTATGGCTACACCTTC. Translation gives CSAMDRSSPHYGYTF. The chain uses TRBV20-1 and TRBJ1-2; a possible D gene is TRBD1 (6 bases). Trimming left V 6 bases short and J 3 bases short, with 20 bases between. This CDR3 is built from 15 residues. Germline V gene sequence: CDR1 DFQATT, CDR2 SNEGSKA (reference sequence).

This clonotype was observed many times. The V gene is TRBV20-1, the J gene TRBJ2-7; D possibly corresponds to TRBD2 (5 bases). Looked up from germline, CDR1 is DFQATT and CDR2 is SNEGSKA (reference sequence). The CDR3 has 10 residues. The ends were cut back, 5 bases at V and 6 bases at J, with 8 bases in the middle. CDR3 sequence: CSAGGAEQYF. CDR3 nucleotides: TGCAGTGCTGGAGGCGCCGAGCAGTACTTC.

This CDR3 is CASSFRKHRYEQYF. CDR3 in DNA: TGTGCCAGCAGTTTTCGTAAACACCGATACGAGCAGTACTTC. This chain connects TRBV12-3 or TRBV12-4 to TRBJ2-7; no definite D call. CDR3 length equals 14 residues. V dropped 3 bases and J dropped 4 bases, with 13 bases sitting between them.